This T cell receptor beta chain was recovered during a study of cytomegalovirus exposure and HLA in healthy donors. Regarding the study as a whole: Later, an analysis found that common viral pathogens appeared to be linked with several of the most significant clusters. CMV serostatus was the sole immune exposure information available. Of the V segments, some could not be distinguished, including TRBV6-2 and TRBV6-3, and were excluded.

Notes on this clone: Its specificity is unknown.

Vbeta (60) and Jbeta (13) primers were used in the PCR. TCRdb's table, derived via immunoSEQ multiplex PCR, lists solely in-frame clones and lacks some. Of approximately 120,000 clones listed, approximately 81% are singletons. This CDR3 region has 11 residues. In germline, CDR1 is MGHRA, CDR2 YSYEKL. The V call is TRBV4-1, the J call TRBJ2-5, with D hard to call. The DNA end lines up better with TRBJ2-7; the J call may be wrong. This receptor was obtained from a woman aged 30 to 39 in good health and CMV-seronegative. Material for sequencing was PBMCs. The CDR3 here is CASSDFYEQYF. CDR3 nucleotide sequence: TGCGCCAGCAGCGACTTCTACGAGCAGTACTTC.